The entry below gives a single T cell receptor beta chain sequence along with its context. Antigen: not known. It was the library that attached unique molecular identifiers to individual cDNA molecules. TCRdb passed the RACE reads through MiXCR, listing each CDR3 protein once. The sample has 150,000 to 200,000 distinct CDR3 sequences, 28% seen once. Regarding time point: patch test 3, about 24 weeks after DPC sensitization. The treatment is: therapeutic diphenylcyclopropenone sensitization with weekly scalp DPC. Staff drew blood before applying each patch test. The V end was cut by 0 bases, the J end by 10 bases, with 15 bases between. The CDR3 length is 15 residues. Germline CDR1 is LGHDT and CDR2 is YNNKEL (reference sequence). These data belong to a study of human T cells and chemical hapten exposure. Findings and limits, study-wide: DPC sensitization did not alter TCRs above 1 in 1000 frequency.

This sequence was found in a woman in her late teens or twenties with alopecia areata. Some clones in this sample may be carry-over from other donors' samples. Material: whole blood, obtained in connection with sensitization to the hapten diphenylcyclopropenone (DPC). This chain joins TRBV3-1 and TRBJ1-4; D is undetermined. CDR3 loop: CASSQDPGRIRKLFF. Written as DNA, the CDR3 is TGTGCCAGCAGCCAAGACCCCGGACGGATTCGAAAACTGTTTTTT.